Below are 14 T cell receptor beta chains sequenced from a single sample in a study of blood T cell repertoires in COVID-19. Profiled with immunoSEQ multiplex PCR; TCRdb holds only in-frame clones, not every one. The table records roughly 250,000 clones, around 87% of them present only once. The sequenced sample consisted of peripheral blood. The receptors were sampled from a woman in her forties or fifties with acute or convalescent COVID-19.

The genes are TRBV15 and TRBJ2-1; possible D gene TRBD2, 6 bases. V lost 5 bases and J 0 bases, leaving 14 bases between the germline ends. CDR1 is LNHNV, CDR2 YYDKDF, per germline (reference sequence). The CDR3 is made up of 16 amino acids. CDR3 residues: CATSARGRGSYNEQFF. The CDR3 DNA reads as TGTGCCACCAGCGCTCGCGGGCGGGGCTCCTACAATGAGCAGTTCTTC.

The gene calls are TRBV2 and TRBJ2-7; 9 bases agree with TRBD2. CDR1 and CDR2 from the germline V gene are SNHLY and FYNNEI. The CDR3 is made up of 14 amino acids. V dropped 6 bases and J dropped 6; count of bases not matched to a gene: 9. CDR3 loop: CASSPWREGLEQYF. CDR3 sequence (DNA): TGTGCCAGCAGCCCTTGGCGGGAGGGCCTCGAGCAGTACTTC.

This clone was detected a few times. The CDR3 protein is CASRDGGGDGYTF. CDR3 DNA: TGTGCCAGCAGAGATGGCGGAGGAGATGGCTACACCTTC. The chain recombines TRBV25-1 with TRBJ1-2; no definite D call. The CDR3 has 13 amino acids. V gave up 6 bases and J gave up 6 bases, with 14 bases separating them. Germline V lookup: CDR1 MGHDK, CDR2 SYGVNS.

The V gene is TRBV5-4, the J gene TRBJ2-7; D remains ambiguous. Trimming took off 1 base at V and 0 bases at J, with 5 bases between the two ends. Germline-derived CDR1 and CDR2 are SGHNT and YYREEE (reference sequence). The CDR3 contains 13 residues. CDR3 DNA sequence: TGTGCCAGCAGCTTGTCCTTCTCCTACGAGCAGTACTTC. Translated, it gives CASSLSFSYEQYF.

This rearrangement joins TRBV28 to TRBJ2-7; D remains unclear. CDR1 and CDR2 (germline): MDHEN, SYDVKM. The CDR3 has 14 amino acids. The V end lost 8 bases, the J end lost 1 base, and 15 bases lay between the germline ends. CDR3 in amino acids: CASLTPARSYEQYF. The CDR3 region has the DNA TGTGCCAGCCTAACCCCCGCGCGGTCCTACGAGCAGTACTTC.

CDR3 residues: CSASSRSTATPSYNEQFF. The CDR3 nucleotides read TGCAGTGCTAGTTCTAGGAGTACCGCTACACCCTCCTACAATGAGCAGTTCTTC. The chain employs TRBV20-1 and TRBJ2-1; D remains ambiguous. The CDR3 runs 18 residues. Germline CDR1 reads DFQATT; CDR2 reads SNEGSKA (reference sequence). Trimming removed 3 bases from V and 0 bases from J, with 21 bases in between.

The chain has TRBV3-1 (or the pseudogene TRBV3-2) and TRBJ2-7; the match to TRBD2 covers 7 bases. V lost 0 bases, J lost 3 bases, and 8 bases stayed unmatched. From germline, CDR1 is LGHDT and CDR2 YNNKEL (reference sequence). CDR3 length: 16 amino acids. The CDR3 protein is CASSQDPAGGFYEQYF. The CDR3 bases are TGTGCCAGCAGCCAAGATCCCGCCGGGGGGTTCTACGAGCAGTACTTC.

V gene TRBV5-1 combines with J gene TRBJ2-7; D might be TRBD1 (6 bases). CDR1 and CDR2 from the germline V gene are SGHRS and YFSETQ. V was cut by 4 bases and J by 3 bases, with 11 bases left in between. There are 13 residues in the CDR3. The DNA of the CDR3 is TGCGCCAGCAGCCCTCCACAGGGCTACGAGCAGTACTTC. This sequence encodes CASSPPQGYEQYF.

This chain connects TRBV27 to TRBJ2-7; TRBD1 might be the D (6 bases). This CDR3 is built from 15 residues. The germline gives CDR1 MNHEY, CDR2 SMNVEV (reference sequence). The ends were cut back, 2 bases at V and 10 bases at J, with 21 bases in the middle. CDR3 coding DNA: TGTGCCAGCAGTTTAATCCCGGGACAAGTCCAGGGACAGTACTTC. The encoded protein is CASSLIPGQVQGQYF.

This chain uses TRBV30 with TRBJ2-7, with TRBD2 as a possible D gene (6 bases). Trimming removed 2 bases at V and 6 bases at J, with 8 bases between. The CDR3 has 11 amino acids. The germline V gene has CDR1 GTSNPN and CDR2 SVGIG (reference sequence). CDR3 sequence (DNA): TGTGCCTGGAGTCTTAGCGGCGAGCAGTACTTC. It translates to CAWSLSGEQYF.

This chain connects TRBV2 to TRBJ2-7, with D possibly being TRBD1 (5 bases). This CDR3 has 12 residues. Germline CDR1 is SNHLY and CDR2 is FYNNEI. V gave up 7 bases and J gave up 3 bases, with 10 bases separating them. The CDR3 sequence is CASTGHGYEQYF. The CDR3 nucleotides read TGTGCCAGCACCGGACACGGCTACGAGCAGTACTTC.

This rearrangement joins TRBV6-2 or TRBV6-3 to TRBJ2-3; D may be TRBD2 (5 bases). Germline assignment: CDR1 MNHEY and CDR2 SVGEGT. CDR3 size: 15 residues. Trimming removed 1 base from V and 1 base from J, with 9 bases in between. DNA for the CDR3: TGTGCCAGCAGTTACTGGGAGTTTGGCACAGATACGCAGTATTTT. Its translation: CASSYWEFGTDTQYF.

This clone was recorded a few times. The rearrangement joins TRBV9 to TRBJ1-6; D remains unclear. Germline-derived CDR1 and CDR2 are SGDLS and YYNGEE. Trimming took off 0 bases at V and 6 bases at J, with 4 bases between the two ends. This CDR3 contains 13 residues. The CDR3 DNA is TGTGCCAGCAGCGTAGTGAGTAATTCACCCCTCCACTTT. Its translation: CASSVVSNSPLHF. The full variable domain, in which reference TRBV9 and TRBJ1-6 provide the parts outside the CDR3, is DSGVTQTPKHLITATGQRVTLRCSPRSGDLSVYWYQQSLDQGLQFLIQYYNGEERAKGNILERFSAQQFPDLHSELNLSSLELGDSALYFCASSVVSNSPLHFGNGTRLTVT.

V usage is TRBV18 and J usage is TRBJ2-4; no reliable D call. Trimming stripped 3 bases from V and 6 bases from J, with 12 bases between. Germline CDR1 is KGHSH and CDR2 is LQKENI. The CDR3 extends over 14 amino acids. The CDR3: CASSPRQTRNIQYF. The CDR3 bases are TGTGCCAGCTCACCGAGGCAGACCCGAAACATTCAGTACTTC.